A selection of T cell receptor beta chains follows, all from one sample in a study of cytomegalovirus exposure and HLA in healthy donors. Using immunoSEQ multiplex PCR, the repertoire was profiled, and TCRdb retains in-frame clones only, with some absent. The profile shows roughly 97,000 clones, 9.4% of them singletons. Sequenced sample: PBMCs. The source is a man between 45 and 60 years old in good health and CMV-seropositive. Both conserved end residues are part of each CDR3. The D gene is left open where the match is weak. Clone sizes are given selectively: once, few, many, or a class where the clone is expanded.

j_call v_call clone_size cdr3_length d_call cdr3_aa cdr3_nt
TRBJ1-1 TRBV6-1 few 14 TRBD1 CASLPTGGRTEAFF TGTGCCAGCTTACCAACAGGGGGAAGAACTGAAGCTTTCTTT
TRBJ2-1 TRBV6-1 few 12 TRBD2 CASSELAGRQFF TGTGCCAGCAGTGAACTAGCGGGACGGCAGTTCTTC
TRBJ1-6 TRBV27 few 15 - CASSLRGGYNSPLHF TGTGCCAGCAGTTTAAGAGGGGGATATAATTCACCCCTCCACTTT
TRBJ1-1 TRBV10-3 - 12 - CAISVRETEAFF TGTGCCATCAGTGTAAGGGAGACCGAAGCTTTCTTT
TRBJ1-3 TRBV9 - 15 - CASSRGGNSGNTIYF TGTGCCAGCAGTCGGGGGGGCAACTCTGGAAACACCATATATTTT
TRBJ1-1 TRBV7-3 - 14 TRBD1 CASSLRRGQAEAFF TGTGCCAGCAGCTTAAGACGGGGACAGGCGGAAGCTTTCTTT
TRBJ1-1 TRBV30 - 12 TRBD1 CAWSYRGTEAFF TGTGCCTGGAGTTACAGGGGCACTGAAGCTTTCTTT
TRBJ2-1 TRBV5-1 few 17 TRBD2 CASSFAVASGAYNEQFF TGCGCCAGCAGCTTTGCAGTAGCTAGCGGAGCTTACAATGAGCAGTTCTTC
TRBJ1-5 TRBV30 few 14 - CACSTGKGNQPQHF TGTGCCTGCTCAACAGGCAAAGGAAATCAGCCCCAGCATTTT
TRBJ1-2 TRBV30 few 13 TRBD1 CAWTPLTGLGYTF TGTGCCTGGACCCCATTGACAGGGCTTGGCTACACCTTC
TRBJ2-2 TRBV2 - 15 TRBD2 CASSEALAGTGELFF TGTGCCAGCAGTGAAGCCCTAGCGGGAACCGGGGAGCTGTTTTTT
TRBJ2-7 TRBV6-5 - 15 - CASSYSYGSYHEQYF TGTGCCAGCAGTTACTCGTACGGGAGTTACCACGAGCAGTACTTC
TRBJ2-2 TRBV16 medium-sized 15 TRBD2 CASGTFSGGTGELFF TGTGCCAGCGGAACCTTTAGCGGGGGCACCGGGGAGCTGTTTTTT
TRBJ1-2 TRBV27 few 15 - CASTPFEGRGYGYTF TGTGCCAGCACCCCTTTTGAGGGTAGAGGCTATGGCTACACCTTC
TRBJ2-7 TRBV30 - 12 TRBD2 CAWRTSGYEQYF TGTGCCTGGAGGACTAGCGGCTACGAGCAGTACTTC
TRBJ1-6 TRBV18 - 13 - CASSNPDNSPLHF TGTGCCAGCTCTAACCCGGATAATTCACCCCTCCACTTT
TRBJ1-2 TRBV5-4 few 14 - CASSLVRGDYGYTF TGTGCCAGCAGCTTGGTCAGGGGAGACTATGGCTACACCTTC
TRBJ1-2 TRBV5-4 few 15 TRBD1 CASSLDLRDSYGYTF TGTGCCAGCAGCTTGGACCTCCGGGACAGCTATGGCTACACCTTC
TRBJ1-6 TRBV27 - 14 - CASSLQANYSPLHF TGTGCCAGCAGTTTGCAGGCAAACTATTCACCCCTCCACTTT
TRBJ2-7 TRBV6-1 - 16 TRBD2 CASSEARLAGVLEQYF TGTGCCAGCAGTGAAGCACGACTAGCGGGAGTGCTTGAGCAGTACTTC
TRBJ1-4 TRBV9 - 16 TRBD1 CASSVGGGTGNEKLFF TGTGCCAGCAGCGTAGGTGGTGGGACAGGGAATGAAAAACTGTTTTTT
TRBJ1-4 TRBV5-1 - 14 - CASSRGGTNEKLFF TGCGCCAGCAGCCGGGGGGGAACTAATGAAAAACTGTTTTTT
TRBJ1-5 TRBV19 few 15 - CASSIGGASSQPQHF TGTGCCAGTAGTATTGGCGGTGCATCTAGTCAGCCCCAGCATTTT
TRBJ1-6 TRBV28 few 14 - CASSFSGLNSPLHF TGTGCCAGCAGTTTTTCAGGTCTCAATTCACCCCTCCACTTT
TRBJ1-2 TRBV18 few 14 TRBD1 CASSPDRDRYGYTF TGTGCCAGCTCACCAGACAGGGATCGGTATGGCTACACCTTC
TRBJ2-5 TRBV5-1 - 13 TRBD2 CASHGGGRETQYF TGCGCCAGCCACGGTGGCGGGAGAGAGACCCAGTACTTC
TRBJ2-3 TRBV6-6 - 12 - CASTLRADTQYF TGTGCCAGCACTCTGAGGGCAGATACGCAGTATTTT
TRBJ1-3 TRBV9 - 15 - CASSAGRVSGNTIYF TGTGCCAGCAGCGCTGGGAGGGTCTCTGGAAACACCATATATTTT
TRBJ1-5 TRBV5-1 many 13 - CASSPQVGQPQHF TGCGCCAGCAGCCCACAGGTTGGTCAGCCCCAGCATTTT
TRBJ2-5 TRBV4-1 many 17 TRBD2 CASSPLGGTSEKETQYF TGCGCCAGCAGCCCCCTGGGCGGGACTAGCGAAAAAGAGACCCAGTACTTC
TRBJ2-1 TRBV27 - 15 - CASRPGGGSYNEQFF TGTGCCAGCAGGCCCGGGGGCGGGAGCTACAATGAGCAGTTCTTC
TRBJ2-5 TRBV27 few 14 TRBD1 CASSGQGRKETQYF TGTGCCAGCAGTGGACAGGGGAGGAAGGAGACCCAGTACTTC
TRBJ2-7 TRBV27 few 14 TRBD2 CASSFASGSYEQYF TGTGCCAGCAGTTTCGCTAGCGGCTCCTACGAGCAGTACTTC
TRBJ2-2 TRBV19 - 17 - CASSIDPRSANTGELFF TGTGCCAGTAGTATAGATCCCCGGTCCGCGAACACCGGGGAGCTGTTTTTT
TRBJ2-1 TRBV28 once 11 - CAISPGFEQFF TGTGCCATCTCCCCGGGGTTTGAGCAGTTCTTC
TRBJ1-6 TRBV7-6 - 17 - CASSLGQTPSYNSPLHF TGTGCCAGCAGCTTAGGACAGACACCCTCCTATAATTCACCCCTCCACTTT
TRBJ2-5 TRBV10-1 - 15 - CASSPENGAQDTQYF TGCGCCAGCAGCCCGGAGAATGGGGCTCAGGATACCCAGTACTTC
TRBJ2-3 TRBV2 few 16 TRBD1 CASLAGTAPSTDTQYF TGTGCCAGCTTAGCCGGGACAGCTCCAAGCACAGATACGCAGTATTTT
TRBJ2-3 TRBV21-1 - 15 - CASASQGDQGDTQYF TGTGCCAGCGCATCTCAAGGCGACCAGGGGGATACGCAGTATTTT
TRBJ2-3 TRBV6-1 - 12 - CASSDRVNTQYF TGTGCCAGCAGCGACAGAGTTAATACGCAGTATTTT
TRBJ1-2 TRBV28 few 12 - CAIYYRERGYTF TGTGCCATCTATTACAGGGAGCGTGGCTACACCTTC
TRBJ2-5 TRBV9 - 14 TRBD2 CASSTGLAAQAQYF TGTGCCAGCAGCACCGGACTAGCGGCCCAGGCCCAGTACTTC
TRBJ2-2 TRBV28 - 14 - CASSYGGRTGELFF TGTGCCAGCAGCTACGGGGGGCGCACCGGGGAGCTGTTTTTT
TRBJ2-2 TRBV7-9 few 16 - CASPPDPQGNTGELFF TGTGCCAGCCCCCCCGATCCCCAGGGGAACACCGGGGAGCTGTTTTTT
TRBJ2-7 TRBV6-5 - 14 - CASSYGAGTDEQYF TGTGCCAGCAGTTACGGGGCAGGAACCGACGAGCAGTACTTC
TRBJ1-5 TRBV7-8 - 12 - CASQGFGEAQHF TGTGCTTCACAGGGATTCGGTGAGGCCCAGCATTTT
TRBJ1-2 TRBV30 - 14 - CAWSVGGLGYGYTF TGTGCCTGGAGTGTAGGTGGGCTCGGCTATGGCTACACCTTC
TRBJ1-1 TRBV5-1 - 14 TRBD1 CASSWDREGTEAFF TGCGCCAGCAGCTGGGACAGGGAGGGCACTGAAGCTTTCTTT
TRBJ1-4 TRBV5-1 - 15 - CASSLDQGSNEKLFF TGCGCCAGCAGCTTGGATCAGGGGTCTAATGAAAAACTGTTTTTT
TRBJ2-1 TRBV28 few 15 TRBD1 CASSQGDRVYNEQFF TGTGCCAGCAGCCAGGGGGACAGGGTTTACAATGAGCAGTTCTTC
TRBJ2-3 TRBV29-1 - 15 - CSVEGKQGGTDTQYF TGCAGCGTTGAAGGGAAACAGGGTGGGACAGATACGCAGTATTTT
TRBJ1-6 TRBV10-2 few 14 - CASSGKGLGSPLHF TGCGCCAGCAGTGGTAAGGGGCTAGGATCACCCCTCCACTTT
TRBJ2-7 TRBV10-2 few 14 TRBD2 CASSLTSGLYEQYF TGCGCCAGCAGCTTGACTAGCGGGTTGTACGAGCAGTACTTC
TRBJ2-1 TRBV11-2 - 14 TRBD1 CASSLEGQYNEQFF TGTGCCAGCAGCTTAGAGGGACAGTACAATGAGCAGTTCTTC
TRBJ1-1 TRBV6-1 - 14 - CASGQNFMNTEAFF TGTGCCAGCGGACAGAACTTCATGAACACTGAAGCTTTCTTT
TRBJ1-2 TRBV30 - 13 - CAWSAGPNYGYTF TGTGCCTGGAGCGCAGGGCCGAACTATGGCTACACCTTC
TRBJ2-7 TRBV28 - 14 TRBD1 CASSFLDRGYEQYF TGTGCCAGCAGTTTCCTGGACAGGGGATACGAGCAGTACTTC
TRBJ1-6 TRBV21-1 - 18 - CASSRGQGTLKLNSPLHF TGTGCCAGCAGCAGAGGGCAAGGGACATTGAAGTTGAATTCACCCCTCCACTTT
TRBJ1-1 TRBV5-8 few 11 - CASSLTTEAFF TGTGCCAGCAGCTTGACTACTGAAGCTTTCTTT